This TCR beta chain was found in a study of monozygotic twins with inflammatory bowel disease (dated 2019 in TCRdb). The study in broad terms: The complete study included 30 or so monozygotic twin pairs: 19 IBD-discordant Danish pairs and nine German pairs, of which four were IBD-concordant and five were IBD-discordant. Each individual had, on average, about 151 000 unique TCRalpha sequences and 181 000 unique TCRbeta sequences available for analysis. Disease-associated traits were sought mainly through comparisons between IBD patients and their genetically identical healthy co-twins within discordant pairs.

On this clonotype itself: Its specific antigen is unknown.

The receptor library was made with 5' RACE. For each TCR library, approximately 3,700 ng of total RNA was used. For each sample, cDNA was synthesized in eight separate reactions using SMARTScribe reverse transcriptase. During cDNA synthesis, template switching introduced unique molecular identifiers that contained a 6-nucleotide sample barcode. Amplification of TCRalpha and TCRbeta cDNA involved two nested PCRs of around 16 and 10 cycles, and each PCR was followed by bead purification. Before amplification, the cDNA was treated with uracil DNA-glycosylase and purified using the QIAquick PCR purification kit. The second PCR was the step at which Illumina TruSeq-compatible adapters and sample-specific barcodes were added. Library quality and concentration were checked on TapeStation and Qubit, and libraries were pooled at 4.5 to 5.5 ng each. Sequencing of the pooled libraries was done on an Illumina HiSeq2500 single-index Rapid Run using custom sequencing primers and 2 x 100 bp reads. As for the original processing: MiGEC version 1.2.6 was used for UMI-based consensus assembly, which corrected PCR and sequencing errors. V(D)J alignment, clonotype assembly and CDR3 extraction were performed with MiXCR version 2.1.1. To normalise gene usage, clonotype sharing and MAIT/NKT TCR abundance, the analysis used the top 1000, 10 000 and 20 000 clonotypes per sample. After downsampling to 27 000 UMIs, diversity was calculated as the inverse Simpson index using the vegan R package. Statistical testing used paired Mann-Whitney U tests on the discordant twin pairs and applied Benjamini-Hochberg correction for multiple testing. TCRdb reprocessed the reads and lists each CDR3 protein sequence as a single entry, with no DNA. The V and J calls were determined by TCRdb, not by the authors. The sample's clone listing holds approximately 390,000 distinct CDR3 sequences. More than 2% of the sample lies in the top ten.

Points the paper makes about the study in general: The analysis was unable to tell different T cell subtypes apart. Compared with healthy twins, IBD patients shared fewer clonotypes with other individuals, and the difference was most pronounced in patients with signs of disease activity. No difference in repertoire similarity was observed between concordant and discordant twins, possibly owing to limited statistical power. No single strong signal or clonotype linked to IBD turned up in the results, so the idea that one exists was not supported. A decrease in TCRbeta repertoire diversity, as measured by inverse Simpson index, was observed in IBD patients compared with their healthy co-twins. Differing immunosuppressive treatments among patients may have added background noise and inter-individual variability to the repertoires.

From each donor, an approximately 2.5 ml peripheral blood sample was drawn into PAXgene tubes and stored at -80 degrees C. Total RNA was isolated from whole blood with the PAXgene blood miRNA kit on an automated QIAcube, without T cell sorting. Peripheral blood from monozygotic twin pairs, either concordant or discordant for inflammatory bowel disease, underwent deep TCRalpha and TCRbeta repertoire profiling that used unique molecular barcoding. Smoking habits were recorded for all twin pairs, and individuals were classified as current, former or never smokers. The CDR3 runs 11 amino acids, cysteine and phenylalanine included. Only the protein is available. The germline V gene supplies CDR1 SGHTA and CDR2 FQGNSA.

The chain is made from TRBV7-2 and TRBJ2-3. The receptor was derived from a human donor with ulcerative colitis or Crohn's disease, or a healthy co-twin of an affected twin (not recorded which). The sample was blood. For the CDR3, the sequence is CASSARDTQYF.